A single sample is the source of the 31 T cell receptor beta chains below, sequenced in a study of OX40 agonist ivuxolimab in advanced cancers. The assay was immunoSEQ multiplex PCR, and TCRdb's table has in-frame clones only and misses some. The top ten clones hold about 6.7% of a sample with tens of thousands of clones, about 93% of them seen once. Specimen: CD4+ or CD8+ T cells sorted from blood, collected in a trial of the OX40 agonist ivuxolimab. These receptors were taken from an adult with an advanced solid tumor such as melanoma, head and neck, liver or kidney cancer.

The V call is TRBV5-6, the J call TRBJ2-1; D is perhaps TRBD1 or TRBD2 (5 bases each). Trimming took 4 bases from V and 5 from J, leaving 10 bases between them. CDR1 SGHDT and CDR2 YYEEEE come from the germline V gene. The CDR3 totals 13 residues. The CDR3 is CASSPGTDNEQFF. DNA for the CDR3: TGTGCCAGCAGCCCTGGGACGGACAATGAGCAGTTCTTC.

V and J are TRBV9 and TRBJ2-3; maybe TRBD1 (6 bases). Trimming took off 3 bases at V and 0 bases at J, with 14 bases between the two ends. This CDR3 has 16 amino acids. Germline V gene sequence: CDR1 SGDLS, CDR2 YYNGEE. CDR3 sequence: CASSDDRTSSTDTQYF. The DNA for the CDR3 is TGTGCCAGCAGCGATGACAGGACCTCTAGCACAGATACGCAGTATTTT. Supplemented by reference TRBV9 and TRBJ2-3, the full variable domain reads DSGVTQTPKHLITATGQRVTLRCSPRSGDLSVYWYQQSLDQGLQFLIQYYNGEERAKGNILERFSAQQFPDLHSELNLSSLELGDSALYFCASSDDRTSSTDTQYFGPGTRLTVL.

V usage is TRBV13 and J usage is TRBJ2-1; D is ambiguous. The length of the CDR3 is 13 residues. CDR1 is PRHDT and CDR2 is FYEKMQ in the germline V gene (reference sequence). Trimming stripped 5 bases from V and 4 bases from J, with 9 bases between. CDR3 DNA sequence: TGTGCCAGCAGCCCCACACAATACAATGAGCAGTTCTTC. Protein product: CASSPTQYNEQFF.

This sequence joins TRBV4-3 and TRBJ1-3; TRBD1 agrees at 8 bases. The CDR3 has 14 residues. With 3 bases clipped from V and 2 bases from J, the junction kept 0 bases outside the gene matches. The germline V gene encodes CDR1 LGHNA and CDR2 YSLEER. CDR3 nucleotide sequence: TGCGCCAGCAGCCAGACAGGGGCTGGAAACACCATATATTTT. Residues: CASSQTGAGNTIYF.

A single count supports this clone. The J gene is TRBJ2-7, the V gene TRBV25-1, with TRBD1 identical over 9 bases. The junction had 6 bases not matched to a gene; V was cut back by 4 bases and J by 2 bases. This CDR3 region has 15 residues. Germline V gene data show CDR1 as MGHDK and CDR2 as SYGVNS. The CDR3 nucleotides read TGTGCCAGCAGTGCCCCCCGGACAGGGGCCTACGAGCAGTACTTC. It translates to CASSAPRTGAYEQYF.

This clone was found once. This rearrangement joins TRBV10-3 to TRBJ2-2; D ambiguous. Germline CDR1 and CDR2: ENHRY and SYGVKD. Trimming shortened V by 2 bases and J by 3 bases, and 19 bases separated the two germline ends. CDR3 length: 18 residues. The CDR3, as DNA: TGTGCCATCAGTGAGCGGGCAGCCGGGTCAAGTCACACCGGGGAGCTGTTTTTT. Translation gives CAISERAAGSSHTGELFF.

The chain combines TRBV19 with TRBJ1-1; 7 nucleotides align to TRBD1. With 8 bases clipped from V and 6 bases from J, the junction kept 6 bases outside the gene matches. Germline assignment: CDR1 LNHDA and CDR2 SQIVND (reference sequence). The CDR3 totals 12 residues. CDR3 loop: CASLQGLAEAFF. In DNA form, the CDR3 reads TGTGCCAGTCTACAGGGGTTGGCTGAAGCTTTCTTT.

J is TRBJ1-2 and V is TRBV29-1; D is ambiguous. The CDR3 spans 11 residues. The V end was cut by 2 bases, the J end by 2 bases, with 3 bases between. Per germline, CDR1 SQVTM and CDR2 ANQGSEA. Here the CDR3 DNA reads TGCAGCGTTGAACAAAACTATGGCTACACCTTC. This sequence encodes CSVEQNYGYTF. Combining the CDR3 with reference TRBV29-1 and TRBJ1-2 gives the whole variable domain SAVISQKPSRDICQRGTSLTIQCQVDSQVTMMFWYRQQPGQSLTLIATANQGSEATYESGFVIDKFPISRPNLTFSTLTVSNMSPEDSSIYLCSVEQNYGYTFGSGTRLTVV.

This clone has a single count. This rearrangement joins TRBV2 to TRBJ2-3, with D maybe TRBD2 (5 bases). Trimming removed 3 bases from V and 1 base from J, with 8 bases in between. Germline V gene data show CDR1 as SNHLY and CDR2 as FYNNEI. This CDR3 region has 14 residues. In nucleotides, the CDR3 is TGTGCCAGCAGTGACGAGGGCGGCACAGATACGCAGTATTTT. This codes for CASSDEGGTDTQYF.

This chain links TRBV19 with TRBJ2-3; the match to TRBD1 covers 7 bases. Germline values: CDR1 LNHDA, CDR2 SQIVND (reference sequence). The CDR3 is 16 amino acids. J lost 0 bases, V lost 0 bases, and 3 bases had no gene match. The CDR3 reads CASSIDGDSSTDTQYF. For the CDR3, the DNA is TGTGCCAGTAGTATAGATGGGGACAGTAGCACAGATACGCAGTATTTT.

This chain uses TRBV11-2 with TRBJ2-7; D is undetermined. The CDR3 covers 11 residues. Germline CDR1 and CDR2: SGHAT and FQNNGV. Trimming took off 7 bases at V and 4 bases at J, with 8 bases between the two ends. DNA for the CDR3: TGTGCCAGCACCTTGGGGTACGAGCAGTACTTC. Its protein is CASTLGYEQYF.

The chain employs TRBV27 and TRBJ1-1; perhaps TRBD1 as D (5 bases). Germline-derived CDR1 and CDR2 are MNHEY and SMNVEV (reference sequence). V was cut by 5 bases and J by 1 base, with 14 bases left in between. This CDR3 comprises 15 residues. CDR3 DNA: TGTGCCAGCAGTCAGAGGGGAGGGGCGAACACTGAAGCTTTCTTT. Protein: CASSQRGGANTEAFF.

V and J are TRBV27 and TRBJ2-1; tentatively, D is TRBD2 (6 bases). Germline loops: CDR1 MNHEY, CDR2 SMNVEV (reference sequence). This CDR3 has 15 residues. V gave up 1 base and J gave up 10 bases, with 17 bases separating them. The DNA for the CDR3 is TGTGCCAGCAGTTTATATGGGCTAGCGAAAGAGGAGCAGTTCTTC. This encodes CASSLYGLAKEEQFF.

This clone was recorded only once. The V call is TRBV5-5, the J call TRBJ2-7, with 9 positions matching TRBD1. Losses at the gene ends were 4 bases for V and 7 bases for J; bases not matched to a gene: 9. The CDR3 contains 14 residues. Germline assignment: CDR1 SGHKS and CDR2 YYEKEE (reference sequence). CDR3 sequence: CASSPTGTGREQYF. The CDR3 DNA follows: TGTGCCAGCAGCCCGACCGGGACAGGGCGGGAGCAGTACTTC.

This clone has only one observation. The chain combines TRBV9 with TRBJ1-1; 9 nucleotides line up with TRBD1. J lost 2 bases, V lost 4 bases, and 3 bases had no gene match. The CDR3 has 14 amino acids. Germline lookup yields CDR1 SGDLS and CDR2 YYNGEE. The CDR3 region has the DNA TGTGCCAGCAGCTCGGGACAGGGAAACACTGAAGCTTTCTTT. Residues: CASSSGQGNTEAFF.

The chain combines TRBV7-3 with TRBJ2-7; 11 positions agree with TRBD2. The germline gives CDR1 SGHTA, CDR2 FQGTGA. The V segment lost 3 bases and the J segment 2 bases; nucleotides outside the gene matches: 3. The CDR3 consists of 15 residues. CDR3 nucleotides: TGTGCCAGCAGCTTTAGCGGGAGGGCCCCCTACGAGCAGTACTTC. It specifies CASSFSGRAPYEQYF.

The DNA for the CDR3 is TGTGCCAGCACCGTCTACAATGAGCAGTTCTTC. Translated: CASTVYNEQFF. V and J are TRBV28 and TRBJ2-1, with D uncertain. Between the trimmed V and J ends, which lost 7 bases and 3 bases, there was a span of 4 bases. Germline V gene sequence: CDR1 MDHEN, CDR2 SYDVKM. CDR3 length equals 11 residues.

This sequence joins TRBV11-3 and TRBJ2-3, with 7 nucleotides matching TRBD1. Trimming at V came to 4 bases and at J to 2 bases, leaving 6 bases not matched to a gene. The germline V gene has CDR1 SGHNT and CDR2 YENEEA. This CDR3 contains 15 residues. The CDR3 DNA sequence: TGTGCCAGCAGCTACCGGGACAGACTCACAGATACGCAGTATTTT. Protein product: CASSYRDRLTDTQYF.

The CDR3 loop reads CASSLWRDTDTQYF. Written as DNA, the CDR3 is TGTGCCAGCAGTTTATGGCGGGACACAGATACGCAGTATTTT. This chain links TRBV27 with TRBJ2-3; TRBD2 might be the D (6 bases). CDR1 and CDR2 from the germline V gene are MNHEY and SMNVEV (reference sequence). Between the trimmed V and J ends, which lost 1 base and 2 bases, there was a span of 7 bases. This CDR3 has 14 amino acids.

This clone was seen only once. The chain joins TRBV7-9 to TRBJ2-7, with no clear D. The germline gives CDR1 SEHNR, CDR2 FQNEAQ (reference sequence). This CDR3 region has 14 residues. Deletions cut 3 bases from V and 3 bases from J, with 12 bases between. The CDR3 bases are TGTGCCAGCAGCTTTAGTCAGTCCCTCTACGAGCAGTACTTC. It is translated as CASSFSQSLYEQYF.

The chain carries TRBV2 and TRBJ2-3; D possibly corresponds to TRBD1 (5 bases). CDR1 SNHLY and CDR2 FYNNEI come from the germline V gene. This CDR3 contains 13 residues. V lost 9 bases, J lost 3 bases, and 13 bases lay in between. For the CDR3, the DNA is TGTGCCAGTGCGGTGGGGCTAACAGATACGCAGTATTTT. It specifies CASAVGLTDTQYF.

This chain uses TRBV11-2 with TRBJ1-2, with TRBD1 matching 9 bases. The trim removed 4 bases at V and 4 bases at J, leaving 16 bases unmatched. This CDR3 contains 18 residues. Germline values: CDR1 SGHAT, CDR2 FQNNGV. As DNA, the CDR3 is TGTGCCAGCAGCTCCCGGGACAGGGAGCTCCCTTACTCCTATGGCTACACCTTC. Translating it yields CASSSRDRELPYSYGYTF.

The CDR3 nucleotides are TGCGCCAGCAGTGAACAGACTAGCGGGAGTTTCGAGCAGTACTTC. Translated: CASSEQTSGSFEQYF. V gene TRBV10-1 combines with J gene TRBJ2-7, with TRBD2 matching over 12 bases. This CDR3 is 15 amino acids long. Germline-derived CDR1 and CDR2 are WNHNN and SYGVQD (reference sequence). V gave up 3 bases and J gave up 6 bases; unmatched junction bases: 6.

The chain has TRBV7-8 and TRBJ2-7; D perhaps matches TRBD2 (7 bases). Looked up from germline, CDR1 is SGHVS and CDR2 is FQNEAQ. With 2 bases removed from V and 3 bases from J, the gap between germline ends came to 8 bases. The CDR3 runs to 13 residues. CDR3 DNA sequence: TGTGCCAGCAGCTTAAGGGGGGGCTACGAGCAGTACTTC. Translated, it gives CASSLRGGYEQYF.

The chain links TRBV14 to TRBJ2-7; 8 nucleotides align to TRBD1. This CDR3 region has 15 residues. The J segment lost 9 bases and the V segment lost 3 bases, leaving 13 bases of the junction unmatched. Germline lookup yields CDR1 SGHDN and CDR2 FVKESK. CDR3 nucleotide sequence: TGTGCCAGCAGCCAGGGGACAGGACCCTACGTCGGGCAGTACTTC. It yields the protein CASSQGTGPYVGQYF.

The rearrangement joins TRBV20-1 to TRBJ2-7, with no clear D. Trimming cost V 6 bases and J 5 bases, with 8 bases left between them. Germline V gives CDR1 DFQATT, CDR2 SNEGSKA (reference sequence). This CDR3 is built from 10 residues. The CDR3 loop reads CSAVDDEQYF. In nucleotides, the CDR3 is TGCAGTGCCGTAGACGACGAGCAGTACTTC.

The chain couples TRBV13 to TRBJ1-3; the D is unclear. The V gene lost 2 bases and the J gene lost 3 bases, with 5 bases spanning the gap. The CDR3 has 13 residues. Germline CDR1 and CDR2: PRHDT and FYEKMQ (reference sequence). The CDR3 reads CASSLSRGNTIYF. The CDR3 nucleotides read TGTGCCAGCAGCTTAAGCCGTGGAAACACCATATATTTT.

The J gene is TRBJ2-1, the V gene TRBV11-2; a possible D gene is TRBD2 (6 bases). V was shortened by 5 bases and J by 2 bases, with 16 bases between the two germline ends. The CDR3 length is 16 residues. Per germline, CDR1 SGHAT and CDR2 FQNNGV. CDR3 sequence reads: CASSLLSGPAYNEQFF. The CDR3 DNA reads TGTGCCAGCAGCCTACTCAGCGGGCCTGCCTACAATGAGCAGTTCTTC. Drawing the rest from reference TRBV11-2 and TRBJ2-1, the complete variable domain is EAGVAQSPRYKIIEKRQSVAFWCNPISGHATLYWYQQILGQGPKLLIQFQNNGVVDDSQLPKDRFSAERLKGVDSTLKIQPAKLEDSAVYLCASSLLSGPAYNEQFFGPGTRLTVL.

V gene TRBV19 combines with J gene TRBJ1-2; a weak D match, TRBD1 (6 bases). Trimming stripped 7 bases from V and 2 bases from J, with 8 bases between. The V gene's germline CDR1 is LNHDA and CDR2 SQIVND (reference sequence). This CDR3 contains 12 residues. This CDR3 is CASKTGNYGYTF. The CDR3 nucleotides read TGTGCCAGTAAAACAGGGAACTATGGCTACACCTTC.

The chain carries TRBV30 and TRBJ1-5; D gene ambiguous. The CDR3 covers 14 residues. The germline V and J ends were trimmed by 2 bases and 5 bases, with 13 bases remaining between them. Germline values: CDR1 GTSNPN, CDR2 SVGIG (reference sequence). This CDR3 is CAWSISGADQPQHF. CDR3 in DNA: TGTGCCTGGAGTATTTCAGGCGCCGATCAGCCCCAGCATTTT.

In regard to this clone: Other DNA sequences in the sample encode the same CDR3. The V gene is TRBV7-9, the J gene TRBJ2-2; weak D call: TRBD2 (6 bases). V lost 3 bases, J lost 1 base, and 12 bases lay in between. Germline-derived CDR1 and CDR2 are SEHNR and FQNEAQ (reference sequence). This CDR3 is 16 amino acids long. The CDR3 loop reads CASSFSGTRNTGELFF. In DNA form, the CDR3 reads TGTGCCAGCAGCTTCTCCGGGACTCGGAACACCGGGGAGCTGTTTTTT. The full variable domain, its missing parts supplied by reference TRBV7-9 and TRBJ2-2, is DTGVSQNPRHKITKRGQNVTFRCDPISEHNRLYWYRQTLGQGPEFLTYFQNEAQLEKSRLLSDRFSAERPKGSFSTLEIQRTEQGDSAMYLCASSFSGTRNTGELFFGEGSRLTVL.